This TCR beta chain originates from a study of T cell clones after liver transplantation. Turning to the study itself: Without induction therapy, subjects received standard immunosuppression until 12-24 months post-transplant.

Generated by immunoSEQ multiplex PCR, the TCRdb table keeps only in-frame clones and is missing some. The sample gives roughly 100,000 clones, approximately 79% of which show up once; approximately 3% is in the top ten. There are a few counts of this clone. This CDR3 is built from 15 residues. Unmatched junction bases numbered 11, after V lost 4 bases and J lost 5 bases. The germline V gene has CDR1 MNHNY and CDR2 SVGAGI (reference sequence). This rearrangement joins TRBV6-6 to TRBJ2-7; 7 nucleotides align to TRBD1. Sequencing was performed on CD4+ T cells from blood, taken around 44 months after liver transplant. This TCR was recovered from a human patient who received a liver transplant. Some T cells may be supplied by the graft donor. CDR3 residues: CASSWTGTVGDEQYF. The CDR3 DNA is TGTGCCAGCAGTTGGACCGGGACAGTGGGTGACGAGCAGTACTTC.